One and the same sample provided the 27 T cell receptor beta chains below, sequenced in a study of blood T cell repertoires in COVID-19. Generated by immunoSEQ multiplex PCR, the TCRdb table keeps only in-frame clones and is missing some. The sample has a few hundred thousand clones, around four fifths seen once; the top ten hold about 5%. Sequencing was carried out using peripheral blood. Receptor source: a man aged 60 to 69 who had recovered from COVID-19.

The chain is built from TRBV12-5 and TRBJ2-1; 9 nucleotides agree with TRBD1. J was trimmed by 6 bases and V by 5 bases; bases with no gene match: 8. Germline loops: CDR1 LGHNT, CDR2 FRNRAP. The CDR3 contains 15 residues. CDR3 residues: CASGGGQGNSNEQFF. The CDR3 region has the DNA TGTGCTAGTGGTGGGGGACAGGGTAATTCCAATGAGCAGTTCTTC.

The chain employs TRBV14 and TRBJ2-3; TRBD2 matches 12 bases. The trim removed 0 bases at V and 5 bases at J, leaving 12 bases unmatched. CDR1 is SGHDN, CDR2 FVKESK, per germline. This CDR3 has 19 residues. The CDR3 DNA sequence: TGTGCCAGCAGCCAAGAGGAGGACCGACTAGCGGGAGAGGGAGATACGCAGTATTTT. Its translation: CASSQEEDRLAGEGDTQYF.

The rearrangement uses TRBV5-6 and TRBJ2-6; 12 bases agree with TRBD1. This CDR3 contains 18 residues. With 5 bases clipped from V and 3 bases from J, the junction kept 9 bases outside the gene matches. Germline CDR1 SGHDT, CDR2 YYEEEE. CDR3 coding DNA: TGTGCCAGCAGTCCACCGGGACAGGGGGCGGGTGGGGCCAACGTCCTGACTTTC. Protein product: CASSPPGQGAGGANVLTF.

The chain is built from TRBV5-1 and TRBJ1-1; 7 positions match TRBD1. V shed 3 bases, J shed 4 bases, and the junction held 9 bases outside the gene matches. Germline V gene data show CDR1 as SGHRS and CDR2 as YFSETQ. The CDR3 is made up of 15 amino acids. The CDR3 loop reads CASSSEPTGLTEAFF. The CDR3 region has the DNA TGCGCCAGCAGCTCGGAACCGACAGGGCTCACTGAAGCTTTCTTT.

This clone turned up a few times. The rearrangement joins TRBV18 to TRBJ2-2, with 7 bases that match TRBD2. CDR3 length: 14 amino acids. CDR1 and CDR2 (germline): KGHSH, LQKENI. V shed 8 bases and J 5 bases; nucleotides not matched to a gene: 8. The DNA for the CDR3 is TGTGCCAGCGCCAGCATCGGGGGGACCGGGGAGCTGTTTTTT. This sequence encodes CASASIGGTGELFF.

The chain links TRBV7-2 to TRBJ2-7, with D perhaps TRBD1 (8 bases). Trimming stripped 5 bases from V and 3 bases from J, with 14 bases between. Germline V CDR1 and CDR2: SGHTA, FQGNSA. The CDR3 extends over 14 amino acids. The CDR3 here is CASSAQGGGYEQYF. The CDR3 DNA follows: TGTGCCAGCAGCGCACAGGGGGGGGGCTACGAGCAGTACTTC.

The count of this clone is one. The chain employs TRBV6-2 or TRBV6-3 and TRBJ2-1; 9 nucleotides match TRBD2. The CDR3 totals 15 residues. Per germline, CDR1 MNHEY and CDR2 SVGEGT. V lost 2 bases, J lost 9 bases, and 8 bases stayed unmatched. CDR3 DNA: TGTGCCAGCAGTTACGACGGACTAGCGACTGGTGAGCAGTTCTTC. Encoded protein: CASSYDGLATGEQFF.

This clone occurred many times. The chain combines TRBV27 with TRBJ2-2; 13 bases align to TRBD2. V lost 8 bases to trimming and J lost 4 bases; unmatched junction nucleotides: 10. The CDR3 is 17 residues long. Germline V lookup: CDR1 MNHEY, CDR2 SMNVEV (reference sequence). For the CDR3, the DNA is TGTGCCAGCCGCCGCTTGGGACTAGCGGGATTCACCGGGGAGCTGTTTTTT. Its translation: CASRRLGLAGFTGELFF.

The CDR3 protein is CASSLWAGGTEAFF. As DNA, the CDR3 is TGTGCCAGCAGCTTGTGGGCAGGGGGTACTGAAGCTTTCTTT. The chain uses TRBV5-5 and TRBJ1-1, with 7 bases aligning to TRBD1. From germline, CDR1 is SGHKS and CDR2 YYEKEE (reference sequence). This CDR3 has 14 residues. The ends lost 1 base at V and 5 bases at J; junction bases unmatched: 5.

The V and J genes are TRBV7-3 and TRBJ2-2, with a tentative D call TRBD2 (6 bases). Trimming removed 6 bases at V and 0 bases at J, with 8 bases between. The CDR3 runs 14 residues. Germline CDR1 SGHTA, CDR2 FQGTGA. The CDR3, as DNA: TGTGCCAGCAGGCGGGACTCGAACACCGGGGAGCTGTTTTTT. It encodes CASRRDSNTGELFF.

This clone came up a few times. CDR3 residues: CASSPIQGSPYEQYF. DNA of the CDR3: TGTGCCAGCTCACCAATCCAGGGGTCGCCCTACGAGCAGTACTTC. The genes are TRBV18 and TRBJ2-7, with D tentatively TRBD1 (6 bases). The V end lost 2 bases, the J end lost 2 bases, and 13 bases lay between the germline ends. The CDR3 extends over 15 amino acids. The germline V gene encodes CDR1 KGHSH and CDR2 LQKENI.

CDR3 loop: CASSDRGAGNSPLHF. As DNA, the CDR3 is TGTGCCAGCAGTGATAGGGGCGCGGGGAATTCACCCCTCCACTTT. The J gene is TRBJ1-6, the V gene TRBV2, with D perhaps TRBD1 (5 bases). The CDR3 extends over 15 amino acids. The ends were cut back, 3 bases at V and 7 bases at J, with 13 bases in the middle. Germline CDR1 SNHLY, CDR2 FYNNEI. The full variable domain, in which reference TRBV2 and TRBJ1-6 provide the parts outside the CDR3, is EPEVTQTPSHQVTQMGQEVILRCVPISNHLYFYWYRQILGQKVEFLVSFYNNEISEKSEIFDDQFSVERPDGSNFTLKIRSTKLEDSAMYFCASSDRGAGNSPLHFGNGTRLTVT.

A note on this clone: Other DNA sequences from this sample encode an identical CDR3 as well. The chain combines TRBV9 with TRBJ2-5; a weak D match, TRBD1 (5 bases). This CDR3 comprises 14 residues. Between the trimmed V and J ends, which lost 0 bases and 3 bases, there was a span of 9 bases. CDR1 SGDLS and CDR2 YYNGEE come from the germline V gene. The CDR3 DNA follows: TGTGCCAGCAGCGTAGGTCAGGGAAAAGAGACCCAGTACTTC. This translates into CASSVGQGKETQYF. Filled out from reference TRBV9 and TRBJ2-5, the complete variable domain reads DSGVTQTPKHLITATGQRVTLRCSPRSGDLSVYWYQQSLDQGLQFLIQYYNGEERAKGNILERFSAQQFPDLHSELNLSSLELGDSALYFCASSVGQGKETQYFGPGTRLLVL.

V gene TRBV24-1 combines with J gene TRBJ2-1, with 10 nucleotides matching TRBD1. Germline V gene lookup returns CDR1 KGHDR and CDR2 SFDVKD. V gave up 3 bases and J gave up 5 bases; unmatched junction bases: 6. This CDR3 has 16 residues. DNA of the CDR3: TGTGCCACCAGTGATGTTGACAGGGGGCAGAACAATGAGCAGTTCTTC. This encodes CATSDVDRGQNNEQFF.

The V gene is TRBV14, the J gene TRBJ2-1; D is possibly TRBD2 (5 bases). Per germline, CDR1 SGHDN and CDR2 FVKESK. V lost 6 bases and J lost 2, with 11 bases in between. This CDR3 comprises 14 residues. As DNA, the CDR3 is TGTGCCAGCAGTCGATCCGGGGCCTACAATGAGCAGTTCTTC. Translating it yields CASSRSGAYNEQFF. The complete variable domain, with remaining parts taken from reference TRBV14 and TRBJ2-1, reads EAGVTQFPSHSVIEKGQTVTLRCDPISGHDNLYWYRRVMGKEIKFLLHFVKESKQDESGMPNNRFLAERTGGTYSTLKVQPAELEDSGVYFCASSRSGAYNEQFFGPGTRLTVL.

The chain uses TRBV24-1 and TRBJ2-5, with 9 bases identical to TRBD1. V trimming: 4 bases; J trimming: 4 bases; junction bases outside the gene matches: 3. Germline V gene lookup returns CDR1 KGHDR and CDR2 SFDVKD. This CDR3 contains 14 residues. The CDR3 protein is CATSDLDRGETQYF. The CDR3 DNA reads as TGTGCCACCAGTGACCTGGACAGGGGAGAGACCCAGTACTTC.

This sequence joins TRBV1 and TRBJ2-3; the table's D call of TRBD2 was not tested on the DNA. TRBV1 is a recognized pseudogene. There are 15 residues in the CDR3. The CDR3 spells CTSSPRSPFTDTQYF. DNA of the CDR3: TGCACCAGCAGCCCCCGGTCCCCGTTCACAGATACGCAGTATTTT.

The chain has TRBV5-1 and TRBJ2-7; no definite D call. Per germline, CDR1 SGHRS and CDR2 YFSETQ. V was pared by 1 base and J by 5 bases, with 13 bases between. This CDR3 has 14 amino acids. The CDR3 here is CASSLTVGSDEQYF. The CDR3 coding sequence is TGCGCCAGCAGCTTGACGGTTGGTTCGGACGAGCAGTACTTC.

In DNA, the CDR3 is TGTGCCAGCAGCTTAGGATCGGGGGGGGTTACAGATACGCAGTATTTT. It is translated as CASSLGSGGVTDTQYF. This chain joins TRBV7-6 and TRBJ2-3, with 8 bases lining up with TRBD2. The V and J ends lost 1 base and 3 bases, in that order; junction bases with no gene match: 6. The germline V gene encodes CDR1 SGHVS and CDR2 FNYEAQ. The CDR3 extends over 16 amino acids.

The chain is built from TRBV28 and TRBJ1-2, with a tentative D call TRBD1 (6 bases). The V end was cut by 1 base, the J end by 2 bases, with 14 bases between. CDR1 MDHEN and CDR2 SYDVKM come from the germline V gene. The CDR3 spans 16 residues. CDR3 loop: CASSLSRGGWNYGYTF. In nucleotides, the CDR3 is TGTGCCAGCAGTTTATCGAGGGGGGGGTGGAACTATGGCTACACCTTC.

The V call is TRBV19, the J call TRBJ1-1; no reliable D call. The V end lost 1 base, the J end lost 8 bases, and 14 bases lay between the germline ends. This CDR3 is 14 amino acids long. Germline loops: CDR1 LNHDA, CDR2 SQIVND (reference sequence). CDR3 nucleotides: TGTGCCAGTAGTATAGTCCACCCTCCGCGAGAAGCTTTCTTT. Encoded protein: CASSIVHPPREAFF.

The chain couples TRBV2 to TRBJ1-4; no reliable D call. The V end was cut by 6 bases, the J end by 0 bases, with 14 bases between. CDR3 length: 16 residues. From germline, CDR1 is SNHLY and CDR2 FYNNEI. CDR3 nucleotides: TGTGCCAGCAGGCGCAGTACCGGGGCAACTAATGAAAAACTGTTTTTT. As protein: CASRRSTGATNEKLFF. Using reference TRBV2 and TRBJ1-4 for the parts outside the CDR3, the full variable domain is EPEVTQTPSHQVTQMGQEVILRCVPISNHLYFYWYRQILGQKVEFLVSFYNNEISEKSEIFDDQFSVERPDGSNFTLKIRSTKLEDSAMYFCASRRSTGATNEKLFFGSGTQLSVL.

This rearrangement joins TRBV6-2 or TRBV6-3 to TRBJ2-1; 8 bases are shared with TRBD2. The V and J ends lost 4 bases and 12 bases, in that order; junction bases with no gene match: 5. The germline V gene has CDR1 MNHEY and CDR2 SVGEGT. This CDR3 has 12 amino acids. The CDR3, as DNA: TGTGCCAGCAGTTCCAGTACTAGCGGGCAGTTCTTC. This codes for CASSSSTSGQFF.

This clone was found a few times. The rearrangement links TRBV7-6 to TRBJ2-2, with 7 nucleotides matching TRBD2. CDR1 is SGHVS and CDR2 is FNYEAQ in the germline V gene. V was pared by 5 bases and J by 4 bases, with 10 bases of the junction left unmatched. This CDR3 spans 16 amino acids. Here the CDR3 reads CASSNDAGAGTGELFF. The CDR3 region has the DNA TGTGCCAGCAGCAACGACGCGGGAGCTGGCACCGGGGAGCTGTTTTTT.

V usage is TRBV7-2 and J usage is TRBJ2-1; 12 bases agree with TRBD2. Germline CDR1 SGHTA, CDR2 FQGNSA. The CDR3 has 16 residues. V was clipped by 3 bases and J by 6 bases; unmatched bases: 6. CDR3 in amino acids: CASSLVGTSGFNEQFF. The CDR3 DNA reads TGTGCCAGCAGCTTGGTGGGGACTAGCGGGTTCAATGAGCAGTTCTTC. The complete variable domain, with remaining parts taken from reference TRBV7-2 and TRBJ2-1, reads GAGVSQSPSNKVTEKGKDVELRCDPISGHTALYWYRQSLGQGLEFLIYFQGNSAPDKSGLPSDRFSAERTGGSVSTLTIQRTQQEDSAVYLCASSLVGTSGFNEQFFGPGTRLTVL.

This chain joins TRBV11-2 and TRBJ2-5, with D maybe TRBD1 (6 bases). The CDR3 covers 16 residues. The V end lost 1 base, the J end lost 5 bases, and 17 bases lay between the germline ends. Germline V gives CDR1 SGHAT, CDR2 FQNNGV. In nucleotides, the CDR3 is TGTGCCAGCAGCTTAGGAACAGGGAGAGCGTTGGAGACCCAGTACTTC. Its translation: CASSLGTGRALETQYF. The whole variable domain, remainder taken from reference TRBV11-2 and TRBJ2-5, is EAGVAQSPRYKIIEKRQSVAFWCNPISGHATLYWYQQILGQGPKLLIQFQNNGVVDDSQLPKDRFSAERLKGVDSTLKIQPAKLEDSAVYLCASSLGTGRALETQYFGPGTRLLVL.

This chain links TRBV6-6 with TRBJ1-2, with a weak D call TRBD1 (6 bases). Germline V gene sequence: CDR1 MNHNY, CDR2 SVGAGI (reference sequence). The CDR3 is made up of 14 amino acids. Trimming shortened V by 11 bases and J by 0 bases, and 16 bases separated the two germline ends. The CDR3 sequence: CAGWTVGANYGYTF. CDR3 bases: TGTGCCGGATGGACAGTTGGCGCTAACTATGGCTACACCTTC.